The 20 T cell receptor beta chains in this list originate from one sample, sequenced in a study of shared clonotypes between healthy human individuals. Profiled with immunoSEQ multiplex PCR; TCRdb holds only in-frame clones, not every one. This sample yields over 850,000 clones, of which 75% to 80% are seen a single time; under 0.65% belongs to the top ten. The sequenced material came from memory CD4+ T cells from PBMCs. Subset noted: CD45RA-negative fraction. The origin of the receptors is a man younger than 35 in good health. Some clones in this sample may be carry-over from other donors' samples.

The CDR3 loop reads CAWSVGHNRDTDTQYF. Here the CDR3 DNA reads TGTGCCTGGAGTGTGGGCCATAACCGTGACACAGATACGCAGTATTTT. The chain couples TRBV30 to TRBJ2-3; unclear D gene. The CDR3 covers 16 residues. The germline gives CDR1 GTSNPN, CDR2 SVGIG (reference sequence). V gave up 0 bases and J gave up 2 bases, with 15 bases separating them.

The chain employs TRBV29-1 and TRBJ2-5, with TRBD2 matching over 8 bases. This CDR3 spans 18 amino acids. CDR1 is SQVTM and CDR2 is ANQGSEA in the germline V gene. V lost 7 bases, J lost 2 bases, and 21 bases stayed unmatched. CDR3: CSAIRPGGRDLEQETQYF. The CDR3 DNA reads TGCAGCGCCATACGTCCGGGGGGGAGAGACTTAGAACAAGAGACCCAGTACTTC.

Notes on this clone: Distinct nucleotide sequences in the sample also encode this CDR3. The chain carries TRBV28 and TRBJ1-2; no clear D. The CDR3 is made up of 11 amino acids. V shed 9 bases and J shed 4 bases, with 9 bases lying between them. The V gene's germline CDR1 is MDHEN and CDR2 SYDVKM. CDR3 in amino acids: CASRQAYGYTF. The CDR3 DNA reads TGTGCCAGTAGACAAGCCTATGGCTACACCTTC.

The V gene is TRBV7-9, the J gene TRBJ2-1, with a tentative D call TRBD1 (6 bases). This CDR3 comprises 13 residues. Trimming took 5 bases from V and 13 from J, leaving 18 bases between them. Germline V gives CDR1 SEHNR, CDR2 FQNEAQ (reference sequence). The CDR3 DNA reads as TGTGCCAGCAGCCAGGACTCCGGGACAACTCAGTTCTTC. It translates to CASSQDSGTTQFF.

This chain links TRBV4-1 with TRBJ2-5; TRBD1 aligns across 9 bases. The germline V gene encodes CDR1 MGHRA and CDR2 YSYEKL. Germline trimming cut 3 bases from V and 5 bases from J; bases unmatched to any gene: 13. CDR3 length equals 17 residues. The CDR3 nucleotides read TGCGCCAGCAGCCAGGCCGGGACAGGGACGAGTGGGGAGACCCAGTACTTC. Translation gives CASSQAGTGTSGETQYF.

The CDR3 protein is CASSLELMNTEAFF. CDR3 bases: TGTGCCAGCAGCTTGGAACTGATGAACACTGAAGCTTTCTTT. This chain joins TRBV5-6 and TRBJ1-1; D is unresolved. The V gene lost 0 bases and the J gene lost 0 bases, with 6 bases spanning the gap. Germline loops: CDR1 SGHDT, CDR2 YYEEEE. The CDR3 spans 14 residues. Using reference TRBV5-6 and TRBJ1-1 for the parts outside the CDR3, the full variable domain is DAGVTQSPTHLIKTRGQQVTLRCSPKSGHDTVSWYQQALGQGPQFIFQYYEEEERQRGNFPDRFSGHQFPNYSSELNVNALLLGDSALYLCASSLELMNTEAFFGQGTRLTVV.

The J gene is TRBJ2-1, the V gene TRBV4-1; D gene uncertain. V was trimmed by 3 bases and J by 7 bases, leaving 13 bases between them. Germline V gene sequence: CDR1 MGHRA, CDR2 YSYEKL. The CDR3 is made up of 14 amino acids. CDR3 nucleotides: TGCGCCAGCAGCCAGGCCCTTCTCGGGAATGAGCAGTTCTTC. Encoded protein: CASSQALLGNEQFF.

The chain joins TRBV28 to TRBJ1-4; maybe TRBD1 (6 bases). V was pared by 2 bases and J by 7 bases, with 14 bases between. The germline CDR1 and CDR2 sequences are MDHEN and SYDVKM. The CDR3 is 15 residues long. This CDR3 is CASSLRGQGREKLFF. The CDR3 DNA sequence: TGTGCCAGCAGTTTACGGGGACAAGGTCGTGAAAAACTGTTTTTT.

The rearrangement links TRBV5-1 to TRBJ2-2; 8 bases fit TRBD2. Looked up from germline, CDR1 is SGHRS and CDR2 is YFSETQ. The CDR3 consists of 16 residues. The trim removed 0 bases at V and 4 bases at J, leaving 5 bases unmatched. CDR3 loop: CASSLGASGFTGELFF. The CDR3 coding sequence is TGCGCCAGCAGCTTGGGGGCTAGCGGGTTCACCGGGGAGCTGTTTTTT.

V gene TRBV6-1 combines with J gene TRBJ2-1, with 11 bases lining up with TRBD2. Trimming took 6 bases from V and 9 from J; bases not matched to a gene: 10. This CDR3 contains 15 residues. Germline CDR1 is MNHNS and CDR2 is SASEGT. DNA of the CDR3: TGTGCCAGCAGACCCCAACTAGCGGGAGAGTCTGAGCAGTTCTTC. The encoded protein is CASRPQLAGESEQFF.

This clone was detected ten times or more. At the DNA level, this CDR3 is encoded by other sequences in the same sample as well. J is TRBJ2-7 and V is TRBV7-2; 7 bases agree with TRBD1. The CDR3 consists of 14 residues. V shed 3 bases, J shed 3 bases, and the junction held 5 bases outside the gene matches. Germline V gene sequence: CDR1 SGHTA, CDR2 FQGNSA. The CDR3: CASSLRDSLYEQYF. The DNA of the CDR3 is TGTGCCAGCAGCTTGAGGGACAGTCTCTACGAGCAGTACTTC.

As for this clone: At one end, the junction sequence differs from germline, possibly due to a read error. This chain joins TRBV6-4 and TRBJ1-4; the match to TRBD1 covers 7 bases. CDR3 length: 16 amino acids. Germline CDR1 MRHNA, CDR2 SNTAGT. The CDR3 spells CASTDAHRGFNEKLFF. The CDR3 DNA follows: TGTGCCAGCACTGACGCCCACAGGGGTTTTAATGAAAAACTGTTTTTT.

V usage is TRBV9 and J usage is TRBJ2-7; no definite D call. The CDR3 is made up of 17 amino acids. CDR1 and CDR2 (germline): SGDLS, YYNGEE. The germline V and J ends were trimmed by 0 bases and 4 bases, with 20 bases remaining between them. CDR3: CASSVDRQVGRWYEQYF. The CDR3 DNA sequence: TGTGCCAGCAGCGTAGATCGCCAGGTGGGCAGGTGGTACGAGCAGTACTTC. Supplemented by reference TRBV9 and TRBJ2-7, the full variable domain reads DSGVTQTPKHLITATGQRVTLRCSPRSGDLSVYWYQQSLDQGLQFLIQYYNGEERAKGNILERFSAQQFPDLHSELNLSSLELGDSALYFCASSVDRQVGRWYEQYFGPGTRLTVT.

There are many counts of this clone. This CDR3 reads CASSSGLVEQFF. CDR3 DNA: TGTGCCAGCAGCTCCGGACTCGTGGAGCAGTTCTTC. The chain combines TRBV7-3 with TRBJ2-1, with D maybe TRBD2 (5 bases). The V gene lost 4 bases and the J gene lost 10 bases, with 11 bases spanning the gap. CDR3 length: 12 residues. CDR1 and CDR2 (germline): SGHTA, FQGTGA.

The rearrangement links TRBV7-8 to TRBJ1-5, with D possibly TRBD1 on 6 matching bases. Looked up from germline, CDR1 is SGHVS and CDR2 is FQNEAQ. Trimming removed 0 bases from V and 1 base from J, with 13 bases in between. The CDR3 sequence is 17 residues long. CDR3 amino acids: CASSLAIRGQSNQPQHF. The CDR3 bases are TGTGCCAGCAGCTTAGCCATCCGGGGGCAAAGCAATCAGCCCCAGCATTTT.

The table lists this clone with many counts. The rearrangement links TRBV6-6 to TRBJ2-2; TRBD2 agrees at 9 bases. This CDR3 spans 16 amino acids. The trim removed 6 bases at V and 3 bases at J, leaving 8 bases unmatched. The germline V gene has CDR1 MNHNY and CDR2 SVGAGI (reference sequence). CDR3 loop: CASSGLAGRDTGELFF. DNA for the CDR3: TGTGCCAGCAGCGGGCTAGCGGGAAGAGACACCGGGGAGCTGTTTTTT.

The chain combines TRBV19 with TRBJ1-6; no clear D gene. Germline lookup yields CDR1 LNHDA and CDR2 SQIVND (reference sequence). V was pared by 0 bases and J by 8 bases, with 5 bases between. The CDR3 runs 13 residues. The CDR3 spells CASSIDGHSPLHF. The CDR3 DNA reads as TGTGCCAGTAGTATAGACGGTCATTCACCCCTCCACTTT.

The V and J genes are TRBV4-2 and TRBJ2-3; 10 bases align to TRBD2. CDR1 is LGHNA, CDR2 YNFKEQ, per germline. Trimming at V came to 2 bases and at J to 9 bases, leaving 14 bases not matched to a gene. The CDR3 is 17 residues long. The CDR3, as DNA: TGTGCCAGCAGCCAAACCTCCGGGACTAGCGTCCGCGCGACGCAGTATTTT. Its protein product is CASSQTSGTSVRATQYF.

The V gene is TRBV10-1, the J gene TRBJ2-3, with a tentative D call TRBD2 (5 bases). The V gene's germline CDR1 is WNHNN and CDR2 SYGVQD (reference sequence). Trimming stripped 4 bases from V and 2 bases from J, with 13 bases between. The length of the CDR3 is 15 residues. The CDR3 spells CASSGGLGVTDTQYF. As DNA, the CDR3 is TGCGCCAGCAGTGGAGGGTTGGGAGTCACAGATACGCAGTATTTT.

This rearrangement joins TRBV10-1 to TRBJ1-3; D uncertain. Germline V gene lookup returns CDR1 WNHNN and CDR2 SYGVQD (reference sequence). The CDR3 extends over 16 amino acids. Trimming stripped 9 bases from V and 0 bases from J, with 18 bases between. The DNA of the CDR3 is TGCGCCAGTCGGGTCGGGAAGGCAACCTCTGGAAACACCATATATTTT. Its translation: CASRVGKATSGNTIYF.